These 23 T cell receptor beta chains were all obtained from the same sample, sequenced in a study of breast tumors, draining lymph nodes, adjacent tissues. TCRdb re-analysed the multiplex PCR reads in MiXCR, keeping a single row per CDR3 protein. The sample contains more than 100,000 distinct CDR3 sequences, approximately 20% of which appear only once. Axillary draining lymph nodes of breast cancer patients supplied the node samples. Sequences were obtained from axillary lymph node tissue. The receptors were gathered from a female donor with breast cancer. Some clones in this sample may be carry-over from other donors' samples.

This clonotype occurred many times. This rearrangement joins TRBV11-3 to TRBJ2-5, with D hard to call. Germline V gives CDR1 SGHNT, CDR2 YENEEA. The CDR3 length is 16 residues. The germline V and J ends were trimmed by 0 bases and 5 bases, with 16 bases remaining between them. The CDR3 loop reads CASSLEIRGLRETQYF. The CDR3 coding sequence is TGTGCCAGCAGCTTAGAAATTCGAGGTCTTCGGGAGACCCAGTACTTC.

The table lists this clonotype with many counts. The V gene is TRBV7-2, the J gene TRBJ2-5; D is unresolved. CDR1 is SGHTA and CDR2 is FQGNSA in the germline V gene. The CDR3 sequence is 12 residues long. V lost 4 bases to trimming and J lost 5 bases, with 8 bases between them. The CDR3 DNA reads as TGTGCCAGCAGCTCTCCCAAGGAGACCCAGTACTTC. Its translation is CASSSPKETQYF.

Comment on this clonotype: A much larger clone differs from this one at a single base, so this may be a read error. This rearrangement joins TRBV15 to TRBJ1-2; D is uncertain. The CDR3 loop spans 15 amino acids. The V gene lost 1 base and the J gene lost 2 bases, with 11 bases spanning the gap. Looked up from germline, CDR1 is LNHNV and CDR2 is YYDKDF (reference sequence). DNA of the CDR3: TGTGCCACCAGCAGAGCGGGAGCGGAAAACTATGGCTACACCTTC. This sequence encodes CATSRAGAENYGYTF. The whole variable domain, remainder taken from reference TRBV15 and TRBJ1-2, is DAMVIQNPRYQVTQFGKPVTLSCSQTLNHNVMYWYQQKSSQAPKLLFHYYDKDFNNEADTPDNFQSRRPNTSFCFLDIRSPGLGDTAMYLCATSRAGAENYGYTFGSGTRLTVV.

As concerns this clonotype: One base away lies a much larger clone, so this may be a sequencing read error. The V gene is TRBV5-4, the J gene TRBJ2-1; 9 bases are shared with TRBD1. This CDR3 has 15 residues. CDR1 and CDR2 (germline): SGHNT, YYREEE (reference sequence). V trimming: 2 bases; J trimming: 9 bases; junction bases outside the gene matches: 9. The CDR3: CASSLKGQGFAEQFF. CDR3 DNA: TGTGCCAGCAGCTTAAAGGGACAGGGATTTGCTGAGCAGTTCTTC.

Many counts were recorded for this clonotype. V gene TRBV5-1 combines with J gene TRBJ2-2; 9 bases are shared with TRBD1. J gave up 7 bases and V 3 bases, and 4 bases lay outside the gene matches. This CDR3 is 14 amino acids long. Germline V gene sequence: CDR1 SGHRS, CDR2 YFSETQ. The CDR3 DNA is TGCGCCAGCAGCTCCGGACAGGGGATCGGGGAGCTGTTTTTT. Protein: CASSSGQGIGELFF. Supplemented by reference TRBV5-1 and TRBJ2-2, the full variable domain reads KAGVTQTPRYLIKTRGQQVTLSCSPISGHRSVSWYQQTPGQGLQFLFEYFSETQRNKGNFPGRFSGRQFSNSRSEMNVSTLELGDSALYLCASSSGQGIGELFFGEGSRLTVL.

This clonotype has at least ten counts. J is TRBJ2-3 and V is TRBV2; 13 bases align to TRBD2. CDR1 and CDR2 from the germline V gene are SNHLY and FYNNEI. The trim removed 5 bases at V and 5 bases at J, leaving 13 bases unmatched. This CDR3 comprises 18 residues. CDR3 in amino acids: CASSKPGLAGSGKDTQYF. CDR3 DNA: TGTGCCAGCAGTAAACCGGGACTAGCGGGATCCGGTAAAGATACGCAGTATTTT.

This clonotype is medium-sized (0.01 to 0.1%) within its sample. The rearrangement joins TRBV7-9 to TRBJ2-5, with D possibly TRBD1 on 5 matching bases. The germline V and J ends were trimmed by 5 bases and 0 bases, with 10 bases remaining between them. This CDR3 contains 14 residues. Germline V gene sequence: CDR1 SEHNR, CDR2 FQNEAQ (reference sequence). The CDR3 DNA is TGTGCCAGCAGCCCTCAGGGTTACCAAGAGACCCAGTACTTC. Protein sequence: CASSPQGYQETQYF.

Comment on this clonotype: Being one base from a much bigger clone, this may be a read error. The V and J genes are TRBV12-3 or TRBV12-4 and TRBJ2-3, with D perhaps TRBD2 (6 bases). V lost 5 bases and J lost 7, with 19 bases in between. CDR3 size: 15 residues. CDR3 DNA: TGTGCCAGCAGTACCCTGGGACTCCCGGAAAATACGCAGTATTTT. This translates into CASSTLGLPENTQYF.

The chain combines TRBV28 with TRBJ1-2, with D tentatively TRBD1 (5 bases). CDR3 size: 16 residues. In germline, CDR1 is MDHEN, CDR2 SYDVKM. The V end was cut by 2 bases, the J end by 6 bases, with 19 bases between. CDR3 bases: TGTGCCAGCAGTTTAAGCCCAGGGTCCGGTTTGCATGGCTACACCTTC. It encodes CASSLSPGSGLHGYTF.

This clonotype was counted ten times or more. The chain recombines TRBV5-1 with TRBJ1-6, with TRBD1 as a possible D gene (6 bases). CDR1 is SGHRS and CDR2 is YFSETQ in the germline V gene. The germline V and J ends were trimmed by 4 bases and 10 bases, with 21 bases remaining between them. The CDR3 has 16 residues. The CDR3 DNA is TGCGCCAGCAGCCCTAACCTACAGGGCACGGGATCACCCCTCCACTTT. Translating gives CASSPNLQGTGSPLHF. Using reference TRBV5-1 and TRBJ1-6 for the parts outside the CDR3, the full variable domain is KAGVTQTPRYLIKTRGQQVTLSCSPISGHRSVSWYQQTPGQGLQFLFEYFSETQRNKGNFPGRFSGRQFSNSRSEMNVSTLELGDSALYLCASSPNLQGTGSPLHFGNGTRLTVT.

At least ten counts were recorded for this clonotype. The CDR3 reads CAWSVWQGEETQYF. The CDR3 nucleotides read TGTGCCTGGAGTGTATGGCAGGGCGAGGAGACCCAGTACTTC. The chain employs TRBV30 and TRBJ2-5, with a weak D call TRBD1 (5 bases). V was trimmed by 0 bases and J by 5 bases, leaving 13 bases between them. Per the germline V gene, CDR1 is GTSNPN and CDR2 is SVGIG (reference sequence). This CDR3 region has 14 residues.

On this clonotype: A single base separates this from a much larger clone, so it may be a read error. CDR3 protein: CASSRSGVSTDTQYF. DNA for the CDR3: TGTGCCAGCAGCCGTAGCGGGGTTAGCACAGATACGCAGTATTTT. V is TRBV6-2 or TRBV6-3 and J is TRBJ2-3; TRBD2 matches at 8 bases. This CDR3 region has 15 residues. V was clipped by 6 bases and J by 0 bases; unmatched bases: 5. Germline assignment: CDR1 MNHEY and CDR2 SVGEGT.

This rearrangement joins TRBV27 to TRBJ2-1, with TRBD2 matching over 14 bases. Germline CDR1 reads MNHEY; CDR2 reads SMNVEV (reference sequence). CDR3 length: 20 residues. After removal of 4 bases from V and 2 bases from J, the junction contained 13 bases not matched to a gene. The CDR3 sequence: CASSSMTSGRAGAAYNEQFF. CDR3 coding DNA: TGTGCCAGCAGTTCAATGACTAGCGGGAGGGCGGGGGCCGCCTACAATGAGCAGTTCTTC.

This clonotype came up many times. The rearrangement uses TRBV5-6 and TRBJ2-1; perhaps TRBD2 as D (5 bases). The V gene lost 1 base and the J gene lost 4 bases, with 9 bases spanning the gap. The CDR3 has 14 residues. Germline CDR1 and CDR2: SGHDT and YYEEEE. This CDR3 is CASSLLARYNEQFF. As DNA, the CDR3 is TGTGCCAGCAGCTTGCTAGCCCGATACAATGAGCAGTTCTTC.

This CDR3 is CAWSGAGNTIYF. The CDR3 DNA sequence: TGTGCCTGGAGTGGGGCAGGGAACACCATATATTTT. This chain links TRBV30 with TRBJ1-3; D might be TRBD1 (5 bases). The CDR3 contains 12 residues. CDR1 is GTSNPN, CDR2 SVGIG, per germline (reference sequence). V lost 1 base, J lost 7 bases, and 8 bases lay in between.

At least ten counts were recorded for this clonotype. This rearrangement joins TRBV2 to TRBJ2-1, with D uncertain. Trimming cost V 4 bases and J 10 bases, with 11 bases left between them. The CDR3 contains 12 residues. Germline V gene sequence: CDR1 SNHLY, CDR2 FYNNEI. The CDR3: CASSVRPWEQFF. CDR3 in DNA: TGTGCCAGCAGTGTCCGTCCATGGGAGCAGTTCTTC.

This clonotype came up many times. The V and J genes are TRBV2 and TRBJ2-7; no reliable D call. The germline gives CDR1 SNHLY, CDR2 FYNNEI. V was cut by 5 bases and J by 1 base, with 15 bases left in between. The length of the CDR3 is 15 residues. Written as DNA, the CDR3 is TGTGCCAGCAGTCCCCCCAACAGCTTATCCTACGAGCAGTACTTC. It codes for CASSPPNSLSYEQYF.

This clonotype appeared many times. The chain carries TRBV6-6 and TRBJ1-6; no firm D call. V dropped 5 bases and J dropped 8 bases, with 13 bases sitting between them. CDR1 MNHNY and CDR2 SVGAGI come from the germline V gene (reference sequence). The CDR3 spans 14 residues. The CDR3 sequence: CASSQVALYSPLHF. The CDR3 nucleotides read TGTGCCAGCAGTCAGGTGGCACTTTATTCACCCCTCCACTTT.

This clonotype appeared many times. The chain joins TRBV19 to TRBJ1-6, with a possible D match to TRBD1 (6 bases). The V and J ends lost 1 base and 8 bases respectively, with 9 bases between them. This CDR3 has 14 amino acids. Germline lookup yields CDR1 LNHDA and CDR2 SQIVND (reference sequence). The CDR3 here is CASSIGHRDSPLHF. The DNA for the CDR3 is TGTGCCAGTAGTATAGGCCACAGGGATTCACCCCTCCACTTT.

The genes are TRBV20-1 and TRBJ2-1; 7 nucleotides align to TRBD2. The CDR3 has 16 amino acids. Germline CDR1 DFQATT, CDR2 SNEGSKA (reference sequence). Unmatched junction bases numbered 15, after V lost 4 bases and J lost 6 bases. The CDR3 loop reads CSATTSTAGSGNEQFF. The CDR3 region has the DNA TGCAGTGCTACCACTTCGACAGCGGGGTCGGGCAATGAGCAGTTCTTC.

Only one count was recorded for this clonotype. The chain carries TRBV12-3 or TRBV12-4 and TRBJ2-4; maybe TRBD2 (7 bases). This CDR3 has 17 amino acids. Deletions cut 1 base from V and 2 bases from J, with 15 bases between. The CDR3 sequence: CASSLGGGRVPKNIQYF. The DNA for the CDR3 is TGTGCCAGCAGTTTAGGGGGGGGCAGGGTACCCAAAAACATTCAGTACTTC.

This clonotype was picked up many times. This sequence joins TRBV28 and TRBJ2-7, with 12 bases fitting TRBD2. Germline V gene sequence: CDR1 MDHEN, CDR2 SYDVKM. V shed 8 bases and J 2 bases; nucleotides not matched to a gene: 1. The CDR3 length is 13 residues. The CDR3 protein is CASLAGGPYEQYF. The CDR3 nucleotides read TGTGCCAGCCTAGCGGGAGGGCCCTACGAGCAGTACTTC.

This clonotype was observed many times. This chain connects TRBV7-8 to TRBJ2-3; 9 nucleotides line up with TRBD2. Germline assignment: CDR1 SGHVS and CDR2 FQNEAQ. This CDR3 is 16 amino acids long. V gave up 3 bases and J gave up 4 bases; unmatched junction bases: 8. CDR3 coding DNA: TGTGCCAGCAGCTTCCCCGTAGCGGGAGTGGCAGATACGCAGTATTTT. Translated: CASSFPVAGVADTQYF.